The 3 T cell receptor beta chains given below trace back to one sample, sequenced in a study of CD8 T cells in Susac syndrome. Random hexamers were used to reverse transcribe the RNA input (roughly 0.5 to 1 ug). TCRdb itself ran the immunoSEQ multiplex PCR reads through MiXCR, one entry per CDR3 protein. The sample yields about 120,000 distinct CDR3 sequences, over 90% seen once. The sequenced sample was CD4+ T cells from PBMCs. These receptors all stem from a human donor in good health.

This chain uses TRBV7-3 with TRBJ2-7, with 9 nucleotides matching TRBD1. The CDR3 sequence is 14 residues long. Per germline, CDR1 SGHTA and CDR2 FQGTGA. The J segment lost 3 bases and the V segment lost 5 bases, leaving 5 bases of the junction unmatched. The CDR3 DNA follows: TGTGCCAGCAGCCCGGGACAGGGCTTCTACGAGCAGTACTTC. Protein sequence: CASSPGQGFYEQYF.

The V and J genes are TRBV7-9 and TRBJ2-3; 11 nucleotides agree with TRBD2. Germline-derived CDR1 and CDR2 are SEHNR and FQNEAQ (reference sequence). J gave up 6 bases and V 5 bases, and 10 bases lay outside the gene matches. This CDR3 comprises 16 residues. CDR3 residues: CASSPGTSGGIDTQYF. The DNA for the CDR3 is TGTGCCAGCAGCCCTGGGACTAGCGGTGGTATCGATACGCAGTATTTT.

As DNA, the CDR3 is TGCAGTGCTAGCGGCAGGGGGGGAAACGAGCAGTACTTC. It translates to CSASGRGGNEQYF. The rearrangement links TRBV20-1 to TRBJ2-7; D is possibly TRBD1 or TRBD2 (7 bases each). The CDR3 consists of 13 residues. Germline loops: CDR1 DFQATT, CDR2 SNEGSKA (reference sequence). Deletions cut 3 bases from V and 5 bases from J, with 14 bases between.